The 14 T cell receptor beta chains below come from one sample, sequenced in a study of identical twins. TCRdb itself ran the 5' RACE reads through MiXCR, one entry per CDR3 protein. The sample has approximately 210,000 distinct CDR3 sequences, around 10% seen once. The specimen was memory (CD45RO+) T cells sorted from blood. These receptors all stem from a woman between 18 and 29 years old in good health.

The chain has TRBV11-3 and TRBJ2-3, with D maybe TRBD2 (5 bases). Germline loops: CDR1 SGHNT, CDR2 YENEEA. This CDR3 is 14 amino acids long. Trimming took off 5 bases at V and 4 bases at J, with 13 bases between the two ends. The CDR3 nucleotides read TGTGCCAGCAGCGAGGCTAGCTCTCCAGATACGCAGTATTTT. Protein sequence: CASSEASSPDTQYF.

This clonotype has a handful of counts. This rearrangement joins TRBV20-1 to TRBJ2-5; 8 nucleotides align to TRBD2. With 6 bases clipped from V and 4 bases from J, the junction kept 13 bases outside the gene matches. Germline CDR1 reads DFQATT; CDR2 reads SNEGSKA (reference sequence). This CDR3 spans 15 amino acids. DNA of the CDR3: TGCAGTGCGATCGGCGTAGCGGGGCCGGGAGAGACCCAGTACTTC. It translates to CSAIGVAGPGETQYF.

The CDR3 DNA sequence: TGTGCCAGCATGTACCGGACAAACCTTTACAATGAGCAGTTCTTC. Its translation is CASMYRTNLYNEQFF. The chain links TRBV27 to TRBJ2-1, with D maybe TRBD1 (5 bases). V gave up 7 bases and J gave up 4 bases, with 17 bases separating them. There are 15 residues in the CDR3. Germline CDR1 MNHEY, CDR2 SMNVEV (reference sequence).

This chain's CDR3 is CSAGLPLRLTQETQYF. The CDR3 DNA reads as TGCAGTGCTGGCTTACCCCTTAGACTCACACAAGAGACCCAGTACTTC. V is TRBV20-1 and J is TRBJ2-5; D ambiguous. V was pared by 5 bases and J by 2 bases, with 21 bases between. The CDR3 loop spans 16 amino acids. In germline, CDR1 is DFQATT, CDR2 SNEGSKA (reference sequence).

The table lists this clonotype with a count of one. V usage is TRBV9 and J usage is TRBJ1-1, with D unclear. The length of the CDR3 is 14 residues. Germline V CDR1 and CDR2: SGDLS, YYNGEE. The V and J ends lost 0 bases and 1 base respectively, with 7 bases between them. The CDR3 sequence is CASSVDYGNTEAFF. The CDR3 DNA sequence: TGTGCCAGCAGCGTAGATTATGGGAACACTGAAGCTTTCTTT.

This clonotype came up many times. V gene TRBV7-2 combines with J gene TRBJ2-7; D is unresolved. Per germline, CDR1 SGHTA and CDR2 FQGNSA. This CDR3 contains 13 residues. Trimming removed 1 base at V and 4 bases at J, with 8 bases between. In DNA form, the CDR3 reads TGTGCCAGCAGCTTAGGACGGAGTTACGAGCAGTACTTC. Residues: CASSLGRSYEQYF.

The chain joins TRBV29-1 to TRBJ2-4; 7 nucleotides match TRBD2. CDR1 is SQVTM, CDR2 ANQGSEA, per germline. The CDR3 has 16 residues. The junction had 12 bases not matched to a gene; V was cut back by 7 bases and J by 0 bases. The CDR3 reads CSAGGGDYLAKNIQYF. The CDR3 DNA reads TGCAGCGCTGGGGGGGGTGATTATCTAGCCAAAAACATTCAGTACTTC.

In DNA, the CDR3 is TGCGCCAGCAGCCAAGATACGACAGGGGTAGAGACCCAGTACTTC. Its translation: CASSQDTTGVETQYF. The chain employs TRBV4-3 and TRBJ2-5, with TRBD1 matching over 8 bases. CDR1 is LGHNA and CDR2 is YSLEER in the germline V gene. V shed 0 bases and J 4 bases; nucleotides not matched to a gene: 4. The CDR3 extends over 15 amino acids.

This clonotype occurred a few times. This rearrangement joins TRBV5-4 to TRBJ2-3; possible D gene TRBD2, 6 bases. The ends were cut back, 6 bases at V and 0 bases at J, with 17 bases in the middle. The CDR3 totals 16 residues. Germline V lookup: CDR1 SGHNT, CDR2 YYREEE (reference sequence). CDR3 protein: CASTHSGGMSTDTQYF. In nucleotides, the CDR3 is TGTGCCAGCACCCATTCGGGCGGGATGAGCACAGATACGCAGTATTTT.

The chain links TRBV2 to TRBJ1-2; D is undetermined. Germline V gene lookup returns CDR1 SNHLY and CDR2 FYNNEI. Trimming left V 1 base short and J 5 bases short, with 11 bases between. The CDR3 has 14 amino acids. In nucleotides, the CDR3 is TGTGCCAGCAGTGAAGGGGAGAGTAGGTATGGCTACACCTTC. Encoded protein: CASSEGESRYGYTF.

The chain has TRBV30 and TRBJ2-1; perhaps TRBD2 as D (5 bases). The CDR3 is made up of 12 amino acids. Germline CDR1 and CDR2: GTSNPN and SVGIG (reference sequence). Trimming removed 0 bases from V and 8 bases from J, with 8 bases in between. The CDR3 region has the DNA TGTGCCTGGAGTGTAAGCGGTTATGAGCAGTTCTTC. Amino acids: CAWSVSGYEQFF.

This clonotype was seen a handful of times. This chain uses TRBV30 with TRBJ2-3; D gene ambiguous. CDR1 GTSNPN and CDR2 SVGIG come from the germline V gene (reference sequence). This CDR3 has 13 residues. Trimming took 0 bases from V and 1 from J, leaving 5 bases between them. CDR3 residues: CAWSVTGTDTQYF. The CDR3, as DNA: TGTGCCTGGAGTGTAACAGGCACAGATACGCAGTATTTT.

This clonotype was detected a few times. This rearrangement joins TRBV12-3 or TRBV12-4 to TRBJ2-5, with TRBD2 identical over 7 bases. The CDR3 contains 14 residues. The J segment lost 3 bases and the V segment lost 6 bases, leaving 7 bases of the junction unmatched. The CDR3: CASSLRGMEETQYF. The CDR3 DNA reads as TGTGCCAGCAGCCTGCGGGGGATGGAAGAGACCCAGTACTTC.

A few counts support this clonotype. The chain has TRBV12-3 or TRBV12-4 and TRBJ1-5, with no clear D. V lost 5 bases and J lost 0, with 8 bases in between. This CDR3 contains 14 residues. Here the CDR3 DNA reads TGTGCCAGCAGTCAGATCAGTAGCAATCAGCCCCAGCATTTT. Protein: CASSQISSNQPQHF.